What follows are 21 T cell receptor beta chains derived from one specimen sequenced in a study of cytomegalovirus exposure and HLA in healthy donors. PCR was performed using 60 Vbeta and 13 Jbeta primers. Profiling relied on immunoSEQ multiplex PCR, and the TCRdb table lists in-frame clones only, not all of them. This sample's table reports fewer than 100,000 clones. Sequenced input: PBMCs. The source is a woman aged 60-75 years in good health and CMV-seronegative.

Concerning this clone: Different DNA sequences within this sample yield the same CDR3. The gene calls are TRBV11-3 and TRBJ2-2; 8 bases line up with TRBD2. The J segment lost 4 bases and the V segment lost 2 bases, leaving 6 bases of the junction unmatched. Per the germline V gene, CDR1 is SGHNT and CDR2 is YENEEA. CDR3 length equals 16 residues. CDR3 sequence: CASSLRAGVVTGELFF. The CDR3 DNA reads TGTGCCAGCAGCTTAAGAGCGGGAGTGGTCACCGGGGAGCTGTTTTTT.

V gene TRBV11-3 combines with J gene TRBJ2-6, with D tentatively TRBD2 (5 bases). The CDR3 runs to 15 residues. CDR1 and CDR2 (germline): SGHNT, YENEEA. Deletions cut 2 bases from V and 2 bases from J, with 7 bases between. CDR3 loop: CASSLQRAGANVLTF. The CDR3 bases are TGTGCCAGCAGCTTACAGAGGGCTGGGGCCAACGTCCTGACTTTC.

This rearrangement joins TRBV27 to TRBJ1-1, with TRBD1 identical over 9 bases. The V gene's germline CDR1 is MNHEY and CDR2 SMNVEV (reference sequence). Losses at the gene ends were 6 bases for V and 3 bases for J; bases not matched to a gene: 8. The CDR3 covers 15 residues. CDR3 residues: CASRRTTGGHTEAFF. The CDR3 nucleotides read TGTGCCAGCAGAAGAACGACAGGGGGTCACACTGAAGCTTTCTTT.

V usage is TRBV7-2 and J usage is TRBJ2-3; 7 bases map to TRBD2. The CDR3 is made up of 13 amino acids. CDR1 and CDR2 from the germline V gene are SGHTA and FQGNSA. The V and J ends lost 6 bases and 0 bases, in that order; junction bases with no gene match: 0. The CDR3 DNA follows: TGTGCCAGCAGACTAGCGAGCACAGATACGCAGTATTTT. Translating it yields CASRLASTDTQYF.

The rearrangement uses TRBV18 and TRBJ2-3, with 7 bases matching TRBD1. V lost 3 bases to trimming and J lost 12 bases; unmatched junction nucleotides: 12. This CDR3 contains 14 residues. CDR1 is KGHSH, CDR2 LQKENI, per germline. The CDR3 region has the DNA TGTGCCAGCTCACCCGCAGGGGGTTCGTTATCCCAGTATTTT. Its protein product is CASSPAGGSLSQYF.

V usage is TRBV10-3 and J usage is TRBJ2-5, with unresolved D. The J call is in doubt because the DNA end fits TRBJ2-7 better. CDR3 length: 12 amino acids. Germline lookup yields CDR1 ENHRY and CDR2 SYGVKD. Here the CDR3 DNA reads TGTGCCATCAGTGAGTCTTCCTACGAGCAGTACTTC. Protein product: CAISESSYEQYF.

The chain recombines TRBV13 with TRBJ1-3; tentative D call: TRBD1 (5 bases). Germline V gives CDR1 PRHDT, CDR2 FYEKMQ (reference sequence). The CDR3 has 15 residues. V was cut by 2 bases and J by 4 bases, with 12 bases left in between. This CDR3 is CASSLRPTEGNTIYF. In DNA, the CDR3 is TGTGCCAGCAGCTTAAGGCCGACAGAAGGAAACACCATATATTTT.

The V call is TRBV5-4, the J call TRBJ2-1; TRBD2 agrees at 7 bases. Trimming at V came to 4 bases and at J to 8 bases, leaving 6 bases not matched to a gene. Germline loops: CDR1 SGHNT, CDR2 YYREEE (reference sequence). CDR3 length: 13 residues. The CDR3 loop is CASSAIRGDEQFF. CDR3 nucleotide sequence: TGTGCCAGCAGCGCCATCCGGGGGGATGAGCAGTTCTTC.

The V call is TRBV28, the J call TRBJ1-4, with D possibly matching TRBD1 (5 bases). Germline V CDR1 and CDR2: MDHEN, SYDVKM. CDR3 length: 12 amino acids. The CDR3 protein is CVSGRAQEKLFF. The CDR3, as DNA: TGTGTCTCAGGCAGGGCCCAAGAAAAACTGTTTTTT.

The CDR3 region is CASTMGQQETQYF. Here the CDR3 DNA reads TGTGCCAGTACCATGGGACAGCAAGAGACCCAGTACTTC. The chain carries TRBV19 and TRBJ2-5; 7 bases fit TRBD1. The J segment lost 2 bases and the V segment lost 7 bases, leaving 4 bases of the junction unmatched. Germline CDR1 is LNHDA and CDR2 is SQIVND (reference sequence). The CDR3 loop spans 13 amino acids.

The chain joins TRBV28 to TRBJ2-5; 10 bases agree with TRBD1. With 2 bases clipped from V and 6 bases from J, the junction kept 9 bases outside the gene matches. CDR3 length: 16 amino acids. CDR1 is MDHEN and CDR2 is SYDVKM in the germline V gene. CDR3 sequence: CASSLVSLDRGKTQYF. CDR3 DNA sequence: TGTGCCAGCAGTTTAGTAAGTTTGGACAGGGGGAAGACCCAGTACTTC.

The chain has TRBV29-1 and TRBJ2-2, with D perhaps TRBD1 (6 bases). With 4 bases removed from V and 8 bases from J, the gap between germline ends came to 8 bases. CDR1 is SQVTM and CDR2 is ANQGSEA in the germline V gene. The CDR3 has 11 residues. The CDR3 DNA is TGCAGCGTTGCAGGGGAAGGGGAGCTGTTTTTT. Its translation: CSVAGEGELFF.

This chain uses TRBV2 with TRBJ1-1, with TRBD1 matching 7 bases. Per germline, CDR1 SNHLY and CDR2 FYNNEI. V gave up 0 bases and J gave up 4 bases; unmatched junction bases: 5. This CDR3 has 15 amino acids. In nucleotides, the CDR3 is TGTGCCAGCAGTGAAGCGACAGGGAGGAGCACTGAAGCTTTCTTT. Translating it yields CASSEATGRSTEAFF. Full variable domain (remainder filled in from reference TRBV2 and TRBJ1-1): EPEVTQTPSHQVTQMGQEVILRCVPISNHLYFYWYRQILGQKVEFLVSFYNNEISEKSEIFDDQFSVERPDGSNFTLKIRSTKLEDSAMYFCASSEATGRSTEAFFGQGTRLTVV.

The rearrangement links TRBV25-1 to TRBJ2-3; 10 bases agree with TRBD2. CDR3 length: 16 residues. With 5 bases clipped from V and 3 bases from J, the junction kept 8 bases outside the gene matches. Germline CDR1 MGHDK, CDR2 SYGVNS. The CDR3 loop is CASSLASGRITDTQYF. In DNA, the CDR3 is TGTGCCAGCAGTCTGGCTAGCGGGAGAATAACAGATACGCAGTATTTT.

This chain uses TRBV6-4 with TRBJ2-1, with D unclear. Germline CDR1 is MRHNA and CDR2 is SNTAGT. There are 13 residues in the CDR3. V lost 0 bases to trimming and J lost 10 bases, with 10 bases between them. CDR3 loop: CASSDSHGLEQFF. CDR3 nucleotide sequence: TGTGCCAGCAGTGACTCCCATGGCCTGGAGCAGTTCTTC.

This chain connects TRBV19 to TRBJ2-2; 8 bases line up with TRBD1. J was trimmed by 4 bases and V by 10 bases; bases with no gene match: 8. The CDR3 is 14 residues long. CDR1 is LNHDA and CDR2 is SQIVND in the germline V gene (reference sequence). The CDR3 is CATHLGQATGELFF. CDR3 in DNA: TGTGCCACCCATTTGGGACAGGCCACCGGGGAGCTGTTTTTT.

The chain employs TRBV4-2 and TRBJ2-7; D call uncertain. In germline, CDR1 is LGHNA, CDR2 YNFKEQ. Trimming shortened V by 0 bases and J by 3 bases, and 15 bases separated the two germline ends. The CDR3 is 16 amino acids. CDR3 loop: CASSQDRYDSDYEQYF. The DNA for the CDR3 is TGTGCCAGCAGCCAAGATCGGTACGACTCTGACTACGAGCAGTACTTC.

The V and J genes are TRBV27 and TRBJ2-1; 7 bases match TRBD2. Germline V CDR1 and CDR2: MNHEY, SMNVEV (reference sequence). Germline trimming cut 5 bases from V and 15 bases from J; bases unmatched to any gene: 13. The CDR3 totals 13 residues. CDR3 nucleotide sequence: TGTGCCAGCAGTGAATGGAGCGGGGATAGTTTGTTCTTC. It codes for CASSEWSGDSLFF.

The chain has TRBV6-1 and TRBJ1-3, with 11 bases identical to TRBD1. This CDR3 spans 15 amino acids. CDR1 and CDR2 from the germline V gene are MNHNS and SASEGT. V lost 6 bases to trimming and J lost 4 bases; unmatched junction nucleotides: 5. CDR3: CASRAGTGGGNTIYF. The DNA for the CDR3 is TGTGCCAGCAGGGCTGGGACAGGGGGAGGAAACACCATATATTTT.

V gene TRBV19 combines with J gene TRBJ2-7; D remains unclear. V lost 5 bases to trimming and J lost 6 bases, with 11 bases between them. The germline V gene encodes CDR1 LNHDA and CDR2 SQIVND (reference sequence). The CDR3 is 12 amino acids. The CDR3 loop is CASSAAPREQYF. The CDR3 DNA is TGTGCCAGTAGTGCGGCCCCCCGCGAGCAGTACTTC.

The gene calls are TRBV28 and TRBJ2-7; TRBD2 agrees at 13 bases. CDR1 and CDR2 (germline): MDHEN, SYDVKM. With 1 base clipped from V and 5 bases from J, the junction kept 5 bases outside the gene matches. This CDR3 spans 16 amino acids. DNA for the CDR3: TGTGCCAGCAGTTTATCTCGGACTAGCGGGAGTCACGAGCAGTACTTC. Its translation: CASSLSRTSGSHEQYF.